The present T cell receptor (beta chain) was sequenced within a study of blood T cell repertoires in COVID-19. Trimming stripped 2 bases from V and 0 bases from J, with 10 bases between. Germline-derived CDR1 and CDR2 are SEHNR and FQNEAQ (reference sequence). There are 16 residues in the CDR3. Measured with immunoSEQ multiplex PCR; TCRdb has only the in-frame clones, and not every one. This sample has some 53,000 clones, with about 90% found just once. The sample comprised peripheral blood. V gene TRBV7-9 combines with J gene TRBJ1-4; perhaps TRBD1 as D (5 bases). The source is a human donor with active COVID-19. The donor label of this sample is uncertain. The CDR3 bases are TGTGCCAGCAGCTTACTTATGACAGCAACTAATGAAAAACTGTTTTTT. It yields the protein CASSLLMTATNEKLFF.